The clone carrying this T cell receptor beta chain was seen only once. Germline CDR1 is MNHNY and CDR2 is SVGAGI (reference sequence). The CDR3 runs to 13 residues. Trimming cost V 8 bases and J 5 bases, with 12 bases left between them. This record comes from a study of cytomegalovirus exposure and HLA in healthy donors. The PCR made use of 60 Vbeta and 13 Jbeta primers. Measured with immunoSEQ multiplex PCR; TCRdb has only the in-frame clones, and not every one. The sample records 150,000 to 200,000 clones, roughly 77% being singletons. The sample comprised PBMCs. V usage is TRBV6-6 and J usage is TRBJ1-4; D is possibly TRBD1 (5 bases). The clonotype originates from a woman aged 30 to 39 in good health and CMV-seropositive. The CDR3 protein is CASRDLENEKLFF. In DNA, the CDR3 is TGTGCCAGCCGGGACTTGGAGAATGAAAAACTGTTTTTT.